Detailed here is one TCR beta chain. Its antigen is still unknown. These data originate in a study of cytomegalovirus exposure and HLA in healthy donors. Study-level background: A preliminary data release comprised roughly 85 million unique TCRs obtained from HLA-typed donors. Study findings and constraints: As immune exposure information, only CMV serostatus was available.

PCR involved 60 Vbeta and 13 Jbeta primers. Some clones are missing from TCRdb's copy, which holds only in-frame ones; the method was immunoSEQ multiplex PCR. The table shows more than 100,000 clones, with 82% occurring only once. CDR3 length: 15 amino acids. Germline-derived CDR1 and CDR2 are SEHNR and FQNEAQ (reference sequence). The ends lost 6 bases at V and 4 bases at J; junction bases unmatched: 9. Sample: PBMCs. The genes are TRBV7-9 and TRBJ1-2; TRBD1 matches at 9 bases. The receptor's source is a woman aged 45-65 years in good health and CMV-seropositive. For the CDR3, the DNA is TGTGCCAGCAGTCCACCGAAACAGGGGGCCTATGGCTACACCTTC. Amino acid sequence: CASSPPKQGAYGYTF.